What follows is one T cell receptor beta chain and its context. Its antigen is unknown. This entry comes from a study of TIL therapy for anti-PD-1-resistant metastatic lung cancer. Study-level information: Tumors had a median PD-L1 proportion score of around 6.4%. Tumors carried a median 1.5 non-synonymous mutations per megabase. Whole-study findings and limits: The baseline peripheral repertoire was partially replaced by infused TIL clonotypes that later decayed.

The time point denotes: pre-treatment sample, taken before nivolumab and TIL therapy. Adults with stage 4 NSCLC were enrolled in a phase I trial. This was the immunoSEQ v3 assay. Sequenced by immunoSEQ multiplex PCR; TCRdb stores in-frame clones only, minus some. This sample has 15,000 to 20,000 clones, with about 83% found just once. Sample: blood, taken at baseline. The clonotype originates from a person aged 25 to 85 with non-small cell lung cancer.

The chain's CDR3 is CASSLGQGARGYTF. CDR3 nucleotides: TGCGCCAGCAGCTTGGGACAGGGGGCGCGAGGCTACACCTTC. J is TRBJ1-2 and V is TRBV5-1; 10 bases align to TRBD1. Germline loops: CDR1 SGHRS, CDR2 YFSETQ. This CDR3 contains 14 residues. The V gene end was trimmed by 0 bases and the J gene end by 8 bases; junction bases not matched to a gene: 4.